What follows describes a single T cell receptor (beta chain). Its antigen is undetermined. The sample comes from a study of blood T cells in healthy people across ages. The CDR3 spans 16 residues. V lost 3 bases and J lost 3, with 16 bases in between. Germline CDR1 reads SGDLS; CDR2 reads YYNGEE. Sample-barcoded 5' priming and a J-beta primer mix drove a second PCR of about 7 to 12 cycles. Each CDR3 protein gets one entry after TCRdb re-called the 5' RACE reads with MiXCR. The sample records around 1.5 million distinct CDR3 sequences, 30% to 35% being singletons. Findings and limits, study-wide: Diversity was estimated from one million T cells, and these estimates were considered underestimates.

The sequenced sample was blood. This chain joins TRBV9 and TRBJ2-1; D possibly corresponds to TRBD1 (7 bases). This TCR derives from a woman aged 25 to 45 in good health. CDR3 region: CASSEFGTAGYNEQFF. CDR3 DNA: TGTGCCAGCAGCGAGTTCGGGACAGCGGGCTACAATGAGCAGTTCTTC.